This T cell receptor (beta chain) was obtained from a study of T cells after yellow fever vaccination. This clonotype is termed medium-sized. Germline assignment: CDR1 MDHEN and CDR2 SYDVKM. This CDR3 comprises 14 residues. The germline V and J ends were trimmed by 2 bases and 5 bases, with 12 bases remaining between them. In TCRdb, the 5' RACE reads were re-called with MiXCR into one record per CDR3 protein. Of roughly 30,000 distinct CDR3 sequences in the sample, roughly 6.3% were seen once. The V and J genes are TRBV28 and TRBJ2-5; D tentatively fits TRBD1 or TRBD2 (5 bases each). The source material was PBMCs, either bulk or a sorted T-cell subset (CD4+, CD8+, memory, or dextramer-sorted; not recorded which), sampled on the day of the yellow fever booster vaccination. The receptor's source is a man aged 25-45 years who received the YFV17D yellow fever vaccine. CDR3 nucleotide sequence: TGTGCCAGCAGTTTAGCCCGGGACGTGGAGACCCAGTACTTC. Its translation is CASSLARDVETQYF. The full variable domain, rest sourced from reference TRBV28 and TRBJ2-5, is DVKVTQSSRYLVKRTGEKVFLECVQDMDHENMFWYRQDPGLGLRLIYFSYDVKMKEKGDIPEGYSVSREKKERFSLILESASTNQTSMYLCASSLARDVETQYFGPGTRLLVL.